The clone carrying this T cell receptor (beta chain) was counted only a few times. Its antigen is not known. The data were taken from a study of cytomegalovirus exposure and HLA in healthy donors. Whole-study findings and limits: Later analysis suggested links between common viral pathogens and several top significant clusters.

PCR primers comprised 60 Vbeta and 13 Jbeta primers. Assay: immunoSEQ multiplex PCR; the TCRdb copy retains only in-frame clones and omits some. The sample yields around 50,000 clones, roughly 75% seen once. The V segment lost 0 bases and the J segment 5 bases; nucleotides outside the gene matches: 4. The CDR3 loop spans 15 amino acids. Germline assignment: CDR1 MNHEY and CDR2 SVGAGI. Sequencing was performed on PBMCs. This clonotype was obtained from a man aged 30 to 45 in good health and CMV-seropositive. V gene TRBV6-5 combines with J gene TRBJ1-1; 9 positions agree with TRBD1. CDR3 in amino acids: CASSYSRTGATEAFF. The CDR3 nucleotides read TGTGCCAGCAGTTACTCGAGGACAGGGGCTACTGAAGCTTTCTTT.